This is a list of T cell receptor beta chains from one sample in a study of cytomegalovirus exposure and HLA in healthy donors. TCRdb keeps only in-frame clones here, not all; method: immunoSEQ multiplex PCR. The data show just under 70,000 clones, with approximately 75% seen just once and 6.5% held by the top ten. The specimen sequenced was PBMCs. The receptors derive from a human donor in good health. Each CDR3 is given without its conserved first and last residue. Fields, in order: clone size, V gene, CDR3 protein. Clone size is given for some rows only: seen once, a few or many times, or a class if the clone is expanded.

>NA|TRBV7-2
ASSSRSSGGNTGELF
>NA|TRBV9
ASSAWGGTIYNEQF
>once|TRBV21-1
ASSRRAKGVWCSEAF
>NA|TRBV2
ASRAGMYQETQY
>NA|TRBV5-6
ASSSSPVGQY
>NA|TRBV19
ASSTGQGGQPQH
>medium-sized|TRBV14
ASSLTGPAEAF
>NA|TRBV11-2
ASSFRRGSTDTQY
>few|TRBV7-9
SSSGDRAYEQY
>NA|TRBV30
ARRQGGTYEQY
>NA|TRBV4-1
ASSLTGVHGYT